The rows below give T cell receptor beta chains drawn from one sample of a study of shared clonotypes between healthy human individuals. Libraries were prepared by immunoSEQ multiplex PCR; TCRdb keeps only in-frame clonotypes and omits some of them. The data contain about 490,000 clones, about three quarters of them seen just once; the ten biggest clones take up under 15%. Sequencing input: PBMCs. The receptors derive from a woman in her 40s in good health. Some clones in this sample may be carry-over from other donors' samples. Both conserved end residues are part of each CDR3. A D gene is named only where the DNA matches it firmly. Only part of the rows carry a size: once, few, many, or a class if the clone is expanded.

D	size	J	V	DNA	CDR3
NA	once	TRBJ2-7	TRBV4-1	TGCGCCAGCAGCCAAGGGGCGTTAGCGGACAACTACGAGCAGTACTTC	CASSQGALADNYEQYF
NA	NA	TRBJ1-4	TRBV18	TGTGCCAGCTCACCGCCAGGGGATTCGGAAAAACTGTTTTTT	CASSPPGDSEKLFF
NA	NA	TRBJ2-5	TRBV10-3	TGTGCCATCAGTGATGGGCAGCAAGAGACCCAGTACTTC	CAISDGQQETQYF
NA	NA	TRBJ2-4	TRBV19	TGTGCCAGTAGGGCTGCGGACATTCAGTACTTC	CASRAADIQYF
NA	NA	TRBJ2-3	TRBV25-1	TGTGCCAGCAAAGGGACTGCCGCGGGCACAGATACGCAGTATTTT	CASKGTAAGTDTQYF
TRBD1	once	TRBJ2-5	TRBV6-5	TGTGCCAGCAGTTCCTCGACAGGGTCCGAGACCCAGTACTTC	CASSSSTGSETQYF
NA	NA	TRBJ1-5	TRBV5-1	TGCGCCAGCAGCTTGGGAGGGGTAGGGAGCAATCAGCCCCAGCATTTT	CASSLGGVGSNQPQHF
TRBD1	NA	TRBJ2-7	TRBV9	TGTGCCAGCAGCGTTTCTGGGACAGGGATCTACGAGCAGTACTTC	CASSVSGTGIYEQYF
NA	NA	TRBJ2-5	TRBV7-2	TGTGCCAGCAGCCCCCAGACTGGGCCGTTGTACTTC	CASSPQTGPLYF
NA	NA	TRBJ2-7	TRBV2	TGTGCCAGCAGTGAATTATATACAATCTACGAGCAGTACTTC	CASSELYTIYEQYF
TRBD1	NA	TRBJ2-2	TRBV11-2	TGTGCCAGCAGCAGGGGGCTCGCGAACACCGGGGAGCTGTTTTTT	CASSRGLANTGELFF
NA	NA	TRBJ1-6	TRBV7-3	TGTGCCAGCAGCACCGCCACAGGGACCAATTCACCCCTCCACTTT	CASSTATGTNSPLHF
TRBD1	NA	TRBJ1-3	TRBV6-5	TGTGCCAGCCGCGGACAGGTCTCTGGAAACACCATATATTTT	CASRGQVSGNTIYF
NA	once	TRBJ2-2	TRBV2	TGTGCCAGCATGACAGGAGCGAACACCGGGGAGCTGTTTTTT	CASMTGANTGELFF
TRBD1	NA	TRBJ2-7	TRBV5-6	TGTGCCAGCAGAGACAGGGGTGGTTCCTACGAGCAGTACTTC	CASRDRGGSYEQYF
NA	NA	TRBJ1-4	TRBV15	TGTGCCACCAGCAGAGATATGGGCAGGGAGGTTAAACTGTTTTTT	CATSRDMGREVKLFF
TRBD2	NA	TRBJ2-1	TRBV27	TGTGCCAGCAGTTTGTCGGGACTAGCTAAGATTGGTGAGCAGTTCTTC	CASSLSGLAKIGEQFF
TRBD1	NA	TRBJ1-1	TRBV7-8	TGTGCCAGCAGCAACCTCAGACAGGGAACAACTGAAGCTTTCTTT	CASSNLRQGTTEAFF
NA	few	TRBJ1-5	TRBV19	TGTGCCAGTAGCGGAAGGGGTGACAATCAGCCCCAGCATTTT	CASSGRGDNQPQHF
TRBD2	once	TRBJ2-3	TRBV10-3	TGTGCCATCAGTGGGGCGACTAGCGGGGACACAGATACGCAGTATTTT	CAISGATSGDTDTQYF
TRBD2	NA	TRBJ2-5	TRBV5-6	TGTGCCAGCAGCTTGGTGGTGGCCAGCGGGAGAGAGACCCAGTACTTC	CASSLVVASGRETQYF
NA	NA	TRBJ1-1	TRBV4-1	TGCGCCAGCAGCCAAGAAATTTCTAACACTGGGGCTTTCTTT	CASSQEISNTGAFF
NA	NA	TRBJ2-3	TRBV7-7	TGTGCCAGCAGCTTAGAGTCAGCGTCAGATACGCAGTATTTT	CASSLESASDTQYF
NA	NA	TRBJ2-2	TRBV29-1	TGCAGCGTTGCGAGCGGCACCGGGGAGCTGTTTTTT	CSVASGTGELFF
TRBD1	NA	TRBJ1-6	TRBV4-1	TGCGCCAGCAGCCCCGCCGTGGGACAGGGGATTTCACCCCTCCACTTT	CASSPAVGQGISPLHF
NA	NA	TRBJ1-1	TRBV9	TGTGCCAGCAGCGTAGCTCCGGACAGTGAAGCTTTCTTT	CASSVAPDSEAFF
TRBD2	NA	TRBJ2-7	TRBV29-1	TGCAGCGTGCGACTAGCGGGTTTGTACGAGCAGTACTTC	CSVRLAGLYEQYF